The 6 T cell receptor beta chains below were found in one sample sequenced in a study of shared clonotypes between healthy human individuals (dated by TCRdb to about 2020). The receptor library was made with the immunoSEQ multiplex PCR assay. TCRdb's version of the immuneACCESS table is confined to in-frame rearrangements and falls short of the full clone set. An unresolved V gene accounts for under half of the shortfall where checked; the remainder is of unknown origin. This sample holds some 1 million clones; 65% to 80% were observed only once. Less than 1.5% of the sample is in the top ten clones. Sample: memory CD4+ T cells sorted from blood. Sample cell subset or site, as interpreted from the label and publication: CD45RA-negative fraction. Receptor source: a man aged 18-30 years in good health.

There are a few counts of this clone. This chain joins TRBV30 and TRBJ1-1; no clear D gene. CDR3 length equals 12 residues. V was pared by 5 bases and J by 0 bases, with 7 bases between. Germline lookup yields CDR1 GTSNPN and CDR2 SVGIG (reference sequence). The CDR3 reads CAWGRVNTEAFF. DNA for the CDR3: TGTGCCTGGGGACGGGTGAACACTGAAGCTTTCTTT.

This clone appeared a few times. The chain uses TRBV19 and TRBJ2-2; TRBD1 aligns across 8 bases. From germline, CDR1 is LNHDA and CDR2 SQIVND (reference sequence). V lost 3 bases to trimming and J lost 13 bases; unmatched junction nucleotides: 4. The CDR3 is 12 amino acids. The CDR3 DNA follows: TGTGCCAGTAGTATGTCCAGGGGGCCGCTGTTTTTT. Protein: CASSMSRGPLFF.

This chain connects TRBV5-1 to TRBJ1-1; TRBD1 matches 9 bases. CDR3 size: 14 residues. The germline V gene encodes CDR1 SGHRS and CDR2 YFSETQ. J was trimmed by 4 bases and V by 4 bases; bases with no gene match: 5. CDR3 nucleotide sequence: TGCGCCAGCAGCCAAACAGGGGGCCTCACTGAAGCTTTCTTT. The encoded protein is CASSQTGGLTEAFF.

This clone was detected only a few times. V is TRBV6-1 and J is TRBJ2-7; possibly TRBD1 for D (7 bases). Trimming shortened V by 3 bases and J by 6 bases, and 12 bases separated the two germline ends. This CDR3 has 13 residues. The germline V gene has CDR1 MNHNS and CDR2 SASEGT. The CDR3 here is CASSDYRGGEQYF. CDR3 in DNA: TGTGCCAGCAGTGACTACAGGGGAGGCGAGCAGTACTTC.

The CDR3 reads CASSRRDTYQETQYF. CDR3 DNA sequence: TGTGCCAGCAGCCGGCGGGACACTTACCAAGAGACCCAGTACTTC. The V gene is TRBV9, the J gene TRBJ2-5; D could derive from TRBD1 or TRBD2 (6 bases each). There are 15 residues in the CDR3. The germline V and J ends were trimmed by 4 bases and 0 bases, with 13 bases remaining between them. Germline V gene sequence: CDR1 SGDLS, CDR2 YYNGEE.

The chain links TRBV5-1 to TRBJ2-7; 9 nucleotides agree with TRBD1. The CDR3 contains 15 residues. J was trimmed by 6 bases and V by 1 base; bases with no gene match: 8. Per the germline V gene, CDR1 is SGHRS and CDR2 is YFSETQ. The CDR3 nucleotides are TGCGCCAGCAGCTTGACCGGACAGGGGTCGGGCGAGCAGTACTTC. Its protein product is CASSLTGQGSGEQYF.